The 2 T cell receptor beta chains presented below share a single source sample, sequenced in a study of CXCR4 blockade with PD-1 therapy in pancreatic cancer. Some clones are missing from TCRdb's copy, which holds only in-frame ones; the method was immunoSEQ multiplex PCR. Of around 5,200 clones in the sample, about half were seen once. Specimen: tumor tissue. The receptors were sampled from a human donor with pancreatic ductal adenocarcinoma.

The gene calls are TRBV5-1 and TRBJ2-5, with TRBD1 identical over 7 bases. V shed 0 bases, J shed 1 base, and the junction held 3 bases outside the gene matches. The germline V gene has CDR1 SGHRS and CDR2 YFSETQ. The CDR3 is 15 residues long. The CDR3 sequence: CASSLATGIQETQYF. Written as DNA, the CDR3 is TGCGCCAGCAGCTTGGCGACAGGGATCCAAGAGACCCAGTACTTC.

V and J are TRBV12-5 and TRBJ2-3; D remains unclear. The germline CDR1 and CDR2 sequences are LGHNT and FRNRAP. There are 16 residues in the CDR3. V dropped 7 bases and J dropped 2 bases, with 19 bases sitting between them. CDR3 residues: CASARQGNSITDTQYF. CDR3 nucleotide sequence: TGTGCTAGTGCCCGACAAGGGAATTCTATCACAGATACGCAGTATTTT.